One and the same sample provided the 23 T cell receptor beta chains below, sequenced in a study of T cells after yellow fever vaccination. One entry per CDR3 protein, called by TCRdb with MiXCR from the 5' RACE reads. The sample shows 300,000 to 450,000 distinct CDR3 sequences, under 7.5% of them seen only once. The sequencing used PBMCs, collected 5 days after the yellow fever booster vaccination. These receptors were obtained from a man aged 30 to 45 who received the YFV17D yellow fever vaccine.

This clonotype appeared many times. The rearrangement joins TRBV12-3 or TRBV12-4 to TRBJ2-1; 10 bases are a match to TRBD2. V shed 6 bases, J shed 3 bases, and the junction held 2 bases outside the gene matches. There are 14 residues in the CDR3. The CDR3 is CASSRLAGYNEQFF. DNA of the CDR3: TGTGCCAGCAGCCGACTAGCGGGCTACAATGAGCAGTTCTTC.

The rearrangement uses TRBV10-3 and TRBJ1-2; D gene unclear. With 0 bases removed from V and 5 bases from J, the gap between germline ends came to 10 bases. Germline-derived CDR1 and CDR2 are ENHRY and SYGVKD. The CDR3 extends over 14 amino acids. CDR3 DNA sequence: TGTGCCATCAGTGAGTCAAGCGAATCTTATGGCTACACCTTC. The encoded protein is CAISESSESYGYTF.

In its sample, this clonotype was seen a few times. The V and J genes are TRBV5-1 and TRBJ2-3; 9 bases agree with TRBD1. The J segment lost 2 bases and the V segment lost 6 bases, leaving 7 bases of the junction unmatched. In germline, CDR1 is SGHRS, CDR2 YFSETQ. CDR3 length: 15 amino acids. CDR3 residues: CASTTGQGYTDTQYF. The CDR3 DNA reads TGCGCCAGCACCACCGGACAGGGGTACACAGATACGCAGTATTTT.

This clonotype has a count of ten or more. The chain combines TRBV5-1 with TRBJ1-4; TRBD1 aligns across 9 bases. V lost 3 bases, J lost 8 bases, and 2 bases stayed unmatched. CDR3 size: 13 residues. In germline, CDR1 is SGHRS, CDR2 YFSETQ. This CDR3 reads CASSSGTGEKLFF. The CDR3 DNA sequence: TGCGCCAGCAGCTCGGGGACAGGGGAAAAACTGTTTTTT.

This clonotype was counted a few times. CDR3 amino acids: CASGSSGSEQYF. The CDR3 DNA reads as TGTGCCAGCGGATCTAGCGGGAGCGAGCAGTACTTC. The chain links TRBV6-2 or TRBV6-3 to TRBJ2-7; TRBD2 agrees at 10 bases. V lost 8 bases and J lost 6; bases outside the gene matches: 4. The germline CDR1 and CDR2 sequences are MNHEY and SVGEGT. The CDR3 runs 12 residues.

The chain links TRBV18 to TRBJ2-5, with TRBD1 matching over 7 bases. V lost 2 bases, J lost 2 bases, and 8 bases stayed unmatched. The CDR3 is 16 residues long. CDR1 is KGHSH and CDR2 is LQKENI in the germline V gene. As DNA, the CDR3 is TGTGCCAGCTCACCAAGAGGGGGCCTTAATCAAGAGACCCAGTACTTC. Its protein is CASSPRGGLNQETQYF.

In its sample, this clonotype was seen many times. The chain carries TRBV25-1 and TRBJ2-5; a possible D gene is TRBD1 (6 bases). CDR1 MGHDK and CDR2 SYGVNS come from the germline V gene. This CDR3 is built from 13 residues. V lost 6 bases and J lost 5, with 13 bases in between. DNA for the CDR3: TGTGCCAGCAGGCAACAGGGTCTGGAGACCCAGTACTTC. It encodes CASRQQGLETQYF.

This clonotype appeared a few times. CDR3 coding DNA: TGTGCCAGCAGCTTCCCCGGGACAATGAACACCGGGGAGCTGTTTTTT. Amino acids: CASSFPGTMNTGELFF. The chain combines TRBV7-2 with TRBJ2-2; tentatively, D is TRBD1 (6 bases). This CDR3 is 16 amino acids long. V lost 3 bases, J lost 1 base, and 12 bases lay in between. The germline V gene encodes CDR1 SGHTA and CDR2 FQGNSA.

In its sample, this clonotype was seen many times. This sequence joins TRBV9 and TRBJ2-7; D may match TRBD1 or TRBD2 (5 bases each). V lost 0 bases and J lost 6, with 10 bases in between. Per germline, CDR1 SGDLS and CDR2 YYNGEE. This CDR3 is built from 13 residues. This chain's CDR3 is CASSVDVGVEQYF. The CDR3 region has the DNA TGTGCCAGCAGCGTAGATGTGGGGGTCGAGCAGTACTTC.

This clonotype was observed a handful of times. CDR3: CATSRDLLEGGYEQYF. The DNA of the CDR3 is TGTGCCACCAGCAGAGATCTGTTGGAGGGAGGCTACGAGCAGTACTTC. This rearrangement joins TRBV15 to TRBJ2-7; a possible D gene is TRBD2 (6 bases). The CDR3 is 16 amino acids. Germline V lookup: CDR1 LNHNV, CDR2 YYDKDF (reference sequence). V lost 0 bases to trimming and J lost 3 bases, with 15 bases between them.

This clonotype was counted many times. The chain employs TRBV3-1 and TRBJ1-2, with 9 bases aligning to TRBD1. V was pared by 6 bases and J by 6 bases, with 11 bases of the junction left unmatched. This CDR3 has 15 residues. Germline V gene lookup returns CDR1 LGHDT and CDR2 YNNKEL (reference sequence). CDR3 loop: CASSPTGTGRDGYTF. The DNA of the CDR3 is TGTGCCAGCAGTCCTACCGGGACAGGGCGCGATGGCTACACCTTC.

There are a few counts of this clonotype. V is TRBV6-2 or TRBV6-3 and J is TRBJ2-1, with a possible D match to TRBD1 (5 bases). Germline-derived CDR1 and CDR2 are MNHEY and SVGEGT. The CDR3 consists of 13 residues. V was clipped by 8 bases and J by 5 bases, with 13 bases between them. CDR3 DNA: TGTGCCAGCCGGCAGGGTTCCCACAATGAGCAGTTCTTC. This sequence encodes CASRQGSHNEQFF.

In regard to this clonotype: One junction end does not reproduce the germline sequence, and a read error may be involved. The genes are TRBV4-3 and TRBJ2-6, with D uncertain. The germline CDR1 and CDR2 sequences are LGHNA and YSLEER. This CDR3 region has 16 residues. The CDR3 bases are TGCGCCAGCAGCCTGGGAATGGCCTCTGGGGTCAACGTCCTGACTTTC. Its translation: CASSLGMASGVNVLTF.

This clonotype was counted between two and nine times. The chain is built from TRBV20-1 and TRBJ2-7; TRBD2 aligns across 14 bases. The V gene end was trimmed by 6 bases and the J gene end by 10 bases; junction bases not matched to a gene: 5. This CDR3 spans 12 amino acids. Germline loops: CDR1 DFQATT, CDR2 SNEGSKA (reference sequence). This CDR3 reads CSAQGLAGDQYF. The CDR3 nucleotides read TGCAGTGCCCAGGGACTAGCGGGAGATCAGTACTTC.

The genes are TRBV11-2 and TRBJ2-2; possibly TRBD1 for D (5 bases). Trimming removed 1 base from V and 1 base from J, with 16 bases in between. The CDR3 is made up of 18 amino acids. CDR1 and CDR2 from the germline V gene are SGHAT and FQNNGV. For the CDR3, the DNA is TGTGCCAGCAGCTTAGGCCCACGACCTACAGGGAACACCGGGGAGCTGTTTTTT. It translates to CASSLGPRPTGNTGELFF.

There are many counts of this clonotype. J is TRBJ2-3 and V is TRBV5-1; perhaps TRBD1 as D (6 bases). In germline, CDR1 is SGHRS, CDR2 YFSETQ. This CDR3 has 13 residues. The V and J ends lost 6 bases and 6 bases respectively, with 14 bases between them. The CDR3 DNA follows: TGCGCCAGCAAGGTGGGGGCTTGGGATACGCAGTATTTT. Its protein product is CASKVGAWDTQYF.

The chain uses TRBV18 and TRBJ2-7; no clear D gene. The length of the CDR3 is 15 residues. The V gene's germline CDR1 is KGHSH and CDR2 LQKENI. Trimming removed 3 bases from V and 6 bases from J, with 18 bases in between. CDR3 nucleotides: TGTGCCAGCTCACCCCCGGCCTTCGGAACGGGCGAGCAGTACTTC. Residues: CASSPPAFGTGEQYF.

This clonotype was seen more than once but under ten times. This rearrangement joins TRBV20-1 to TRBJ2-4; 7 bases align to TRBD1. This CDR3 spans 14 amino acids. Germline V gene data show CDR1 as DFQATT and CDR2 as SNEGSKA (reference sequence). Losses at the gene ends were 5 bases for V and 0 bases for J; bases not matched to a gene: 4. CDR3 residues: CSAFDRVAKNIQYF. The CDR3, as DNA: TGCAGTGCTTTCGACAGGGTAGCCAAAAACATTCAGTACTTC.

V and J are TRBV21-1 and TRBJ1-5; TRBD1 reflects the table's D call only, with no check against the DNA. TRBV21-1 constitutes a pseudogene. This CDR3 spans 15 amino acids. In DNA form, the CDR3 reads TGTGCCAGCAGCAAACGGGGACAGGGAGCTCAGCCCCAGCATTTT. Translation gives CASSKRGQGAQPQHF.

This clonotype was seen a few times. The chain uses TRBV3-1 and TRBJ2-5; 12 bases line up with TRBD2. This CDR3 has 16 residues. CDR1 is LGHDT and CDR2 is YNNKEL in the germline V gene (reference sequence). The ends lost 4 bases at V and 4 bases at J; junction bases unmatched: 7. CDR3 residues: CASSPPRLAGVETQYF. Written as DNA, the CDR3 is TGTGCCAGCAGCCCACCGAGACTAGCGGGAGTAGAGACCCAGTACTTC.

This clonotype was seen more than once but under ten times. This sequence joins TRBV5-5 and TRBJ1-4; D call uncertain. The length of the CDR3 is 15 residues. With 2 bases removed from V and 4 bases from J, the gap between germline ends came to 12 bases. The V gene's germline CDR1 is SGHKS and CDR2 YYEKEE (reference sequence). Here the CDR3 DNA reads TGTGCCAGCAGCTTTAATTCCCAGATTAATGAAAAACTGTTTTTT. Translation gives CASSFNSQINEKLFF.

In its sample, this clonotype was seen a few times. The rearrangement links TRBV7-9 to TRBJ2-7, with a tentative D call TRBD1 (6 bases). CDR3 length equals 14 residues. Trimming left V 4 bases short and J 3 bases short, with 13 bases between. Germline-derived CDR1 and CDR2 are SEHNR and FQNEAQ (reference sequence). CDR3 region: CASSSGQSNYEQYF. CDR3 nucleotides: TGTGCCAGCAGCTCTGGACAGTCCAACTACGAGCAGTACTTC.

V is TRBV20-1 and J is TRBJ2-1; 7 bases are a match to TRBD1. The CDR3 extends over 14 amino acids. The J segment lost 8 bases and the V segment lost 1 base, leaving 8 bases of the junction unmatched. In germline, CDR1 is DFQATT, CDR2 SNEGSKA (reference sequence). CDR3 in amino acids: CSARVAGGYDEQFF. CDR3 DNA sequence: TGCAGTGCTAGAGTGGCAGGGGGATACGATGAGCAGTTCTTC.